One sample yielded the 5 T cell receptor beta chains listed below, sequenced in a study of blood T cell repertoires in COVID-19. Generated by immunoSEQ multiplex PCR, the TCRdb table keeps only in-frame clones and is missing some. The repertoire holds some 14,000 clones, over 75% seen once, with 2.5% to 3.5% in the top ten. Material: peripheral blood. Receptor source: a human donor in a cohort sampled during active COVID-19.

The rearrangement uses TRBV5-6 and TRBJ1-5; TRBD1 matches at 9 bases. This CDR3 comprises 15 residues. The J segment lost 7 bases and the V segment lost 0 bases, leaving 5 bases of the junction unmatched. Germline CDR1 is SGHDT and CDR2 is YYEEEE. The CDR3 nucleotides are TGTGCCAGCAGCTTGGCCGGGACAGGGTACCAGCCCCAGCATTTT. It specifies CASSLAGTGYQPQHF. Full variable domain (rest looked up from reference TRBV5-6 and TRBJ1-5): DAGVTQSPTHLIKTRGQQVTLRCSPKSGHDTVSWYQQALGQGPQFIFQYYEEEERQRGNFPDRFSGHQFPNYSSELNVNALLLGDSALYLCASSLAGTGYQPQHFGDGTRLSIL.

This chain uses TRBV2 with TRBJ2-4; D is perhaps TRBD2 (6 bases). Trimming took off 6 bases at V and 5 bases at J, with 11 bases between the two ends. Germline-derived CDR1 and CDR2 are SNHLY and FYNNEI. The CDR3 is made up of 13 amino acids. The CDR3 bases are TGTGCCAGCAGCGCGGGACTTCAAAACATTCAGTACTTC. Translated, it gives CASSAGLQNIQYF.

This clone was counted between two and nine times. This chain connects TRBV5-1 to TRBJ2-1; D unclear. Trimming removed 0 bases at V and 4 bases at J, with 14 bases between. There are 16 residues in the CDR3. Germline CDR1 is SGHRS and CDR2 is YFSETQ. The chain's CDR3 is CASSLDKKRLYNEQFF. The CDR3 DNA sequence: TGCGCCAGCAGCTTGGATAAGAAGAGATTATACAATGAGCAGTTCTTC.

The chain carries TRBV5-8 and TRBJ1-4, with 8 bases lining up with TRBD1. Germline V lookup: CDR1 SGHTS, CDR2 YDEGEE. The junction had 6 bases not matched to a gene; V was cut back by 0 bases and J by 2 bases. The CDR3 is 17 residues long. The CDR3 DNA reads TGTGCCAGCAGCTTGGGACTACAGGGGGGGACTAATGAAAAACTGTTTTTT. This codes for CASSLGLQGGTNEKLFF.

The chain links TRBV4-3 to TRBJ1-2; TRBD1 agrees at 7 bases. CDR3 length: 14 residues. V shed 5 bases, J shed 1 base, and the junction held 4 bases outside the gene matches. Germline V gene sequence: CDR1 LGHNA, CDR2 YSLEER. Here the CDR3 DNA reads TGCGCCAGCAGCAAGGACAGGAGTAACTATGGCTACACCTTC. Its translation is CASSKDRSNYGYTF.